The present TCR beta chain was sequenced within a study of blood T cell repertoires in COVID-19. Study background: Samples came from the United States, Italy and Spain, spanning acute and convalescent COVID-19.

V was clipped by 1 base and J by 3 bases; unmatched bases: 8. Per the germline V gene, CDR1 is MGHRA and CDR2 is YSYEKL. The CDR3 loop spans 16 amino acids. As originally analysed: Amplified reference gene primers provided the basis for estimating nucleated cell counts. Clones were read by immunoSEQ multiplex PCR, and TCRdb kept only the in-frame ones, dropping some. V and J calls and clone size are given by that table; D and trimming were obtained from the DNA. The table has roughly 200,000 clones, 88% seen once. The sequence was collected from a middle-aged man with active or convalescent COVID-19. What was sequenced was peripheral blood. V and J are TRBV4-1 and TRBJ2-5; 7 bases fit TRBD1. The CDR3 here is CASSQVLTGPKETQYF. Here the CDR3 DNA reads TGCGCCAGCAGCCAAGTCTTGACAGGGCCGAAAGAGACCCAGTACTTC.